This is a list of T cell receptor beta chains from one sample in a study of CD8 T cells in Susac syndrome. A single record per CDR3 protein comes from TCRdb applying MiXCR to the immunoSEQ multiplex PCR reads. The table shows fewer than 70,000 distinct CDR3 sequences, with approximately 95% occurring only once. The sequenced material came from CD8+ T cells from PBMCs. These receptors were obtained from a human donor in good health. The CDR3 runs from the conserved cysteine through the conserved F or W. D genes are given only for firm matches. The listing skips clone size in some rows; elsewhere it reads once, few, many or a size class.

j_call	v_call	cdr3_length	d_call	clone_size	cdr3_aa	cdr3_nt
TRBJ1-2	TRBV5-6	13	TRBD1	NA	CASSRRDRGGYTF	TGTGCCAGCAGCAGACGGGACAGGGGCGGCTACACCTTC
TRBJ1-2	TRBV29-1	11	NA	NA	CSVIRPYGYTF	TGCAGCGTTATTCGACCTTATGGCTACACCTTC
TRBJ1-1	TRBV7-9	14	NA	NA	CASSSQGGYTEAFF	TGTGCCAGCAGCTCCCAGGGTGGATACACTGAAGCTTTCTTT
TRBJ2-7	TRBV9	15	TRBD2	NA	CASTSGGEPSYEQYF	TGTGCCAGCACCTCTGGGGGGGAGCCCTCCTACGAGCAGTACTTC
TRBJ2-1	TRBV29-1	13	NA	NA	CSVDRRGGDEQFF	TGCAGCGTTGATAGAAGGGGGGGGGATGAGCAGTTCTTC
TRBJ2-7	TRBV6-2/TRBV6-3	13	NA	once	CASSYTDKGEQYF	TGTGCCAGCAGTTACACGGACAAGGGCGAGCAGTACTTC
TRBJ2-7	TRBV7-9	16	NA	NA	CASSSRVGATTYEQYF	TGTGCCAGCAGCTCCCGCGTGGGCGCAACCACCTACGAGCAGTACTTC
TRBJ2-7	TRBV12-3/TRBV12-4	14	TRBD2	NA	CASSFASGGYEQYF	TGTGCCAGCAGTTTCGCTAGCGGGGGCTACGAGCAGTACTTC
TRBJ1-1	TRBV3-1	16	NA	NA	CASSQDPQSPGTEAFF	TGTGCCAGCAGCCAAGACCCCCAGAGTCCCGGGACTGAAGCTTTCTTT
TRBJ1-2	TRBV19	13	NA	NA	CASFNLLNYGYTF	TGTGCCAGTTTTAATCTTCTTAACTATGGCTACACCTTC
TRBJ2-2	TRBV2	13	TRBD2	NA	CASRRGGIGELFF	TGTGCCAGCAGGCGGGGGGGCATCGGGGAGCTGTTTTTT
TRBJ1-3	TRBV4-2	15	NA	once	CASSSRLLEPNTIYF	TGTGCCAGCAGCTCCCGACTACTTGAACCAAACACCATATATTTT
TRBJ2-3	TRBV29-1	14	NA	NA	CSTESGRITDTQYF	TGCAGCACCGAGTCGGGGAGAATCACAGATACGCAGTATTTT
TRBJ2-4	TRBV7-9	15	NA	NA	CASSSPEWIKNIQYF	TGTGCCAGCAGCTCCCCGGAGTGGATCAAAAACATTCAGTACTTC
TRBJ1-5	TRBV3-1	15	NA	once	CASSQDSFSNQPQHF	TGTGCCAGCAGCCAAGACAGTTTTAGCAATCAGCCCCAGCATTTT
TRBJ2-2	TRBV7-9	16	TRBD1	NA	CASSAPGTGNNGELFF	TGTGCCAGCAGCGCACCCGGGACAGGGAATAACGGGGAGCTGTTTTTT
TRBJ2-3	TRBV30	14	NA	NA	CAWSGGHSTDTQYF	TGTGCCTGGAGTGGCGGGCATAGCACAGATACGCAGTATTTT
TRBJ2-1	TRBV9	13	TRBD2	NA	CASAGGTNNEQFF	TGTGCCAGCGCGGGGGGGACCAACAATGAGCAGTTCTTC
TRBJ1-1	TRBV9	15	NA	once	CASSVEWAENTEAFF	TGTGCCAGCAGCGTAGAGTGGGCGGAGAACACTGAAGCTTTCTTT
TRBJ1-1	TRBV27	14	NA	few	CASSLGFVNTEAFF	TGTGCCAGCAGTTTGGGGTTCGTGAACACTGAAGCTTTCTTT
TRBJ2-2	TRBV2	15	NA	NA	CASSDPGGGTGELFF	TGTGCCAGCAGTGACCCCGGGGGTGGAACCGGGGAGCTGTTTTTT
TRBJ2-5	TRBV9	12	NA	NA	CASSVEGKTQYF	TGTGCCAGCAGCGTAGAGGGGAAGACCCAGTACTTC
TRBJ2-5	TRBV7-9	14	NA	NA	CASSLGLAGETQYF	TGTGCCAGCAGCTTAGGACTCGCCGGGGAGACCCAGTACTTC
TRBJ1-1	TRBV5-6	15	TRBD1	NA	CASSSHGTGDTEAFF	TGTGCCAGCAGCAGCCACGGGACAGGGGACACTGAAGCTTTCTTT
TRBJ1-1	TRBV19	16	NA	NA	CASSIGLGARGAEAFF	TGTGCCAGTAGTATAGGATTAGGGGCTCGGGGCGCTGAAGCTTTCTTT
TRBJ2-4	TRBV6-2/TRBV6-3	14	TRBD1	NA	CASSTGVTKNIQYF	TGTGCCAGCAGCACAGGGGTGACCAAAAACATTCAGTACTTC
TRBJ2-7	TRBV13	15	TRBD1	NA	CASSLEQGASIGQYF	TGTGCCAGCAGCTTAGAACAGGGGGCCTCTATCGGGCAGTACTTC
TRBJ2-7	TRBV5-1	12	NA	NA	CASSPSEGHVYF	TGCGCCAGCAGCCCCTCCGAGGGACATGTGTACTTC
TRBJ2-5	TRBV29-1	12	NA	NA	CSAPGGGETQYF	TGCAGCGCTCCTGGCGGAGGGGAGACCCAGTACTTC
TRBJ2-5	TRBV25-1	14	NA	NA	CASSEWRGGETQYF	TGTGCCAGCAGTGAATGGAGGGGCGGAGAGACCCAGTACTTC
TRBJ2-3	TRBV27	14	NA	few	CASSLGPSTDTQYF	TGTGCCAGCAGTTTAGGTCCAAGCACAGATACGCAGTATTTT
TRBJ1-6	TRBV7-9	17	NA	NA	CASSFGSVGEWDSPLHF	TGTGCCAGCAGCTTTGGGTCAGTAGGGGAATGGGATTCACCCCTCCACTTT
TRBJ1-1	TRBV5-6	13	NA	once	CASSHGQHTEAFF	TGTGCCAGCAGCCACGGACAGCACACTGAAGCTTTCTTT
TRBJ1-1	TRBV25-1	13	NA	NA	CASSESWNTEAFF	TGTGCCAGCAGTGAGTCGTGGAACACTGAAGCTTTCTTT
TRBJ1-2	TRBV29-1	13	NA	NA	CSALEASNYGYTF	TGCAGCGCGCTAGAGGCTTCTAACTATGGCTACACCTTC
TRBJ1-1	TRBV30	13	NA	NA	CAHLGGGDTEAFF	TGTGCCCACCTGGGCGGGGGTGACACTGAAGCTTTCTTT
TRBJ2-1	TRBV12-3/TRBV12-4	15	TRBD2	once	CASSPPSGDYNEQFF	TGTGCCAGCAGTCCCCCTAGCGGGGACTACAATGAGCAGTTCTTC
TRBJ2-1	TRBV3-1	13	TRBD2	NA	CASREPGLDEQFF	TGTGCCAGCAGAGAACCGGGACTAGATGAGCAGTTCTTC
TRBJ2-1	TRBV7-2	14	NA	once	CASSLVGFDNEQFF	TGTGCCAGCAGCTTGGTTGGGTTCGACAATGAGCAGTTCTTC
TRBJ2-1	TRBV16	14	NA	NA	CASSLASSYNEQFF	TGTGCCAGCAGCCTGGCCAGCTCCTACAATGAGCAGTTCTTC
TRBJ2-2	TRBV13	16	TRBD1	NA	CASSPSGQGSAGELFF	TGTGCCAGCAGCCCCTCGGGACAGGGCAGCGCCGGGGAGCTGTTTTTT
TRBJ2-1	TRBV5-1	16	NA	NA	CASSLSSGASYNEQFF	TGCGCCAGCAGCTTGTCGTCAGGAGCCTCCTACAATGAGCAGTTCTTC
TRBJ2-1	TRBV2	14	TRBD2	NA	CASSEGTSDNEQFF	TGTGCCAGCAGTGAAGGGACTAGCGACAATGAGCAGTTCTTC
TRBJ2-5	TRBV29-1	13	TRBD1	NA	CSVNRGLGETQYF	TGCAGCGTAAACAGGGGGCTAGGGGAGACCCAGTACTTC
TRBJ2-7	TRBV29-1	13	TRBD2	NA	CSVEASGSYEQYF	TGCAGCGTTGAAGCTAGCGGCTCCTACGAGCAGTACTTC
TRBJ2-7	TRBV30	13	NA	NA	CAWSVGLIYEQYF	TGTGCCTGGAGTGTGGGACTGATCTACGAGCAGTACTTC
TRBJ2-2	TRBV9	12	NA	once	CASKGNTGELFF	TGTGCCTCTAAGGGAAACACCGGGGAGCTGTTTTTT
TRBJ1-2	TRBV4-1	14	TRBD1	NA	CASSQGTGDYGYTF	TGCGCCAGCAGCCAAGGCACAGGGGACTATGGCTACACCTTC
TRBJ1-2	TRBV19	13	NA	NA	CASSITQGYGYTF	TGTGCCAGTAGTATAACGCAGGGGTATGGCTACACCTTC
TRBJ2-7	TRBV6-5	15	TRBD2	NA	CASSYRLGLGIEQYF	TGTGCCAGCAGTTACCGGCTGGGACTAGGGATCGAGCAGTACTTC
TRBJ2-7	TRBV28	15	NA	NA	CASSPMTGGYHEQYF	TGTGCCAGCAGTCCCATGACAGGAGGGTACCACGAGCAGTACTTC
TRBJ1-2	TRBV19	11	NA	few	CASSLGYGYTF	TGTGCCAGTAGTCTCGGATATGGCTACACCTTC
TRBJ2-1	TRBV27	15	NA	NA	CASKILGGWGNEQFF	TGTGCCAGCAAGATCCTGGGGGGTTGGGGCAATGAGCAGTTCTTC
TRBJ2-7	TRBV5-4	13	NA	NA	CASSWDSSYEQYF	TGTGCCAGCAGCTGGGATAGCTCCTACGAGCAGTACTTC
TRBJ2-2	TRBV5-1	19	TRBD1	NA	CASSLVQSWTGANTGELFF	TGCGCCAGCAGCTTGGTCCAATCCTGGACAGGGGCGAACACCGGGGAGCTGTTTTTT
TRBJ1-2	TRBV7-9	15	TRBD1	NA	CASSAEGAPNYGYTF	TGTGCCAGCAGCGCCGAGGGGGCACCTAACTATGGCTACACCTTC
TRBJ2-7	TRBV30	12	TRBD1	NA	CAWSVAGTGLRF	TGTGCCTGGAGTGTCGCCGGGACAGGGCTTCGTTTC
TRBJ2-1	TRBV29-1	21	TRBD2	NA	CSVAGLAGGPPGAQGYNEQFF	TGCAGCGTTGCCGGACTAGCGGGGGGGCCCCCGGGGGCCCAAGGGTACAATGAGCAGTTCTTC